Described below is a single TCR beta chain sequence and its context. The source of the sample is a study of radiation and T cells in renal cell carcinoma. Study context: Nephrectomy followed 15 Gy stereotactic body radiation by 4 weeks.

Time point in this sample: blood 2 weeks post-SBRT. The sample's treatment: 15 Gy SBRT to primary tumor, nephrectomy 4 weeks later. The tumor was a clear cell renal cell carcinoma. Clones were read by immunoSEQ multiplex PCR, and TCRdb kept only the in-frame ones, dropping some. The data show some 75,000 clones, about 81% seen once. The V end lost 3 bases, the J end lost 5 bases, and 7 bases lay between the germline ends. The germline CDR1 and CDR2 sequences are DFQATT and SNEGSKA (reference sequence). The CDR3 spans 11 residues. Sequencing was performed on blood, taken from a patient whose treatment included radiotherapy and nephrectomy. The chain carries TRBV20-1 and TRBJ1-1; D remains ambiguous. The source is a man between 60 and 75 years old with renal cell carcinoma. CDR3 bases: TGCAGTGCTAGGGAGAGGACTGAAGCTTTCTTT. This codes for CSARERTEAFF.